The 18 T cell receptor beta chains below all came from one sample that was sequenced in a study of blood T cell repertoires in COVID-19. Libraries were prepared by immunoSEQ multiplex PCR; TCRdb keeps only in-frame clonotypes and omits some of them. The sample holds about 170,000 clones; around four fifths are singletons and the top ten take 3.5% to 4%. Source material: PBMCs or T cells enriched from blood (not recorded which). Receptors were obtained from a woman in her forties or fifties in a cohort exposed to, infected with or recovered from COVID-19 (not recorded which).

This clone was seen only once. The CDR3 nucleotides are TGTGCCACCAGCAGAGTCACTCCGCAGACAGGACCCACTGAAGCTTTCTTT. Translated, it gives CATSRVTPQTGPTEAFF. The chain recombines TRBV15 with TRBJ1-1; tentatively, D is TRBD1 (6 bases). The CDR3 has 17 residues. CDR1 and CDR2 from the germline V gene are LNHNV and YYDKDF (reference sequence). V shed 1 base and J shed 4 bases, with 19 bases lying between them.

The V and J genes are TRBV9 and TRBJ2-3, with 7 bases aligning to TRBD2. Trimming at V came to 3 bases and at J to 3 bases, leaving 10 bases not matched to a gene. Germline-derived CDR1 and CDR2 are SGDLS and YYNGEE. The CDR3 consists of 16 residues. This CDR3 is CASSAPGGGLTDTQYF. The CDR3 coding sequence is TGTGCCAGCAGCGCCCCTGGCGGGGGATTAACAGATACGCAGTATTTT.

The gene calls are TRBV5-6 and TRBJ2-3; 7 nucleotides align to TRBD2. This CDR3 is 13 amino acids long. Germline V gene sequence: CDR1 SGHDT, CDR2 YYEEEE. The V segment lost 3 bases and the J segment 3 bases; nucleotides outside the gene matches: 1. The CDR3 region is CASSSGGTDTQYF. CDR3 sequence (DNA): TGTGCCAGCAGCTCGGGGGGAACAGATACGCAGTATTTT.

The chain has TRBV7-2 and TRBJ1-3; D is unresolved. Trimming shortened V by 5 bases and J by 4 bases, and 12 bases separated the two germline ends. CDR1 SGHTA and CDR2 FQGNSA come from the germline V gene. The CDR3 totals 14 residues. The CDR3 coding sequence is TGTGCCAGCAGCGGTGTAGCGCAGGGAAACACCATATATTTT. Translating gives CASSGVAQGNTIYF.

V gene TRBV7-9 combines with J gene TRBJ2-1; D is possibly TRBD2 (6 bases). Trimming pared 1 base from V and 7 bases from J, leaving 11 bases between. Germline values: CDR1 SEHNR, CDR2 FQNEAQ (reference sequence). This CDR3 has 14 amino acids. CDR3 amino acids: CASSLVAGRNEQFF. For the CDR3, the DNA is TGTGCCAGCAGCTTAGTCGCAGGGAGGAATGAGCAGTTCTTC.

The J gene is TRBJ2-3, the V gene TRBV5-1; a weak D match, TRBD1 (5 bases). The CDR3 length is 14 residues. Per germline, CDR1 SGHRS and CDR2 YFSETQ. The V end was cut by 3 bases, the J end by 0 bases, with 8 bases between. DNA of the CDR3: TGCGCCAGCAGCTCGGACAAGAGCACAGATACGCAGTATTTT. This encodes CASSSDKSTDTQYF.

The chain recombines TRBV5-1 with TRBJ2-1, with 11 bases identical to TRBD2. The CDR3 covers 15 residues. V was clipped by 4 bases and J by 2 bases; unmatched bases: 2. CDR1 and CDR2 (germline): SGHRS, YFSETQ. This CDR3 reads CASSLTSGTYNEQFF. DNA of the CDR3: TGCGCCAGCAGCCTGACTAGCGGGACCTACAATGAGCAGTTCTTC.

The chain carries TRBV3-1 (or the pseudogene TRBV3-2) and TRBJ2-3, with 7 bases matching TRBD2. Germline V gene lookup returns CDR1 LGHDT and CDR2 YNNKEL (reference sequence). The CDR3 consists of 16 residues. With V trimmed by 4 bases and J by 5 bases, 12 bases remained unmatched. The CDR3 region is CASSLLRSGGGDTQYF. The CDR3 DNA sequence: TGTGCCAGCAGCCTCCTCAGAAGTGGCGGGGGAGATACGCAGTATTTT.

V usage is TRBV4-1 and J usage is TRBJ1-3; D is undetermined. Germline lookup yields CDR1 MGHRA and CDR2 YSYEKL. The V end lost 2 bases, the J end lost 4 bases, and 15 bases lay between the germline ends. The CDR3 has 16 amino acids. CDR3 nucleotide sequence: TGCGCCAGCAGCCAAAGGTACCCTGAGGCGGGAAACACCATATATTTT. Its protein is CASSQRYPEAGNTIYF.

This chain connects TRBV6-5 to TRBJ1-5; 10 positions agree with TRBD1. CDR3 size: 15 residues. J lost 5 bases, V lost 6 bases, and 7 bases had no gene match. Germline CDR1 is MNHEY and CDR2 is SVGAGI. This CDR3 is CASSAGTGDYQPQHF. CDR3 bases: TGTGCCAGCAGCGCCGGGACAGGGGACTATCAGCCCCAGCATTTT.

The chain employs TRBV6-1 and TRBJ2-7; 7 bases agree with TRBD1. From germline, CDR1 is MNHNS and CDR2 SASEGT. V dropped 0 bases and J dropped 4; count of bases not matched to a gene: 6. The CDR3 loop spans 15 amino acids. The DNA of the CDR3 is TGTGCCAGCAGTGAAGCGCCAGGGGGACAATACGAGCAGTACTTC. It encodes CASSEAPGGQYEQYF.

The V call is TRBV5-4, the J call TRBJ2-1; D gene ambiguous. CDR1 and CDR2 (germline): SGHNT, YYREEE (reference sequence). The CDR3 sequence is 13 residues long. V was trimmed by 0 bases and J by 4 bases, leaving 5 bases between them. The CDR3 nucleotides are TGTGCCAGCAGCTTGGAACAGTACAATGAGCAGTTCTTC. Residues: CASSLEQYNEQFF.

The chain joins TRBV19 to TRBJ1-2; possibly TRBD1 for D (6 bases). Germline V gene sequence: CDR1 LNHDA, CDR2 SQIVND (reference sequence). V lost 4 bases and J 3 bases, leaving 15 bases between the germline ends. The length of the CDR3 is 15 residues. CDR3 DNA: TGTGCCAGTAGTACCGCGGGGGGGCTAGACTATGGCTACACCTTC. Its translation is CASSTAGGLDYGYTF.

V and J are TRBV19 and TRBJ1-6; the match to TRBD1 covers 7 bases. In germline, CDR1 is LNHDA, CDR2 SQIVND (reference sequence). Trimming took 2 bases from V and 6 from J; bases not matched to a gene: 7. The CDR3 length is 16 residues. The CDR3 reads CASSIKGADGNSPLHF. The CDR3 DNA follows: TGTGCCAGTAGTATAAAGGGGGCTGACGGTAATTCACCCCTCCACTTT.

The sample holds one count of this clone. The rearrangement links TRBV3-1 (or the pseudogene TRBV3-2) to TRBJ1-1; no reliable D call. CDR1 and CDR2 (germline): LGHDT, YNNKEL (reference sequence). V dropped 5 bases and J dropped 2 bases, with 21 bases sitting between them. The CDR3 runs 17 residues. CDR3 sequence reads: CASSSRKSRRGNTEAFF. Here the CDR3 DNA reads TGTGCCAGCAGCAGTAGAAAGAGCCGCCGAGGTAACACTGAAGCTTTCTTT.

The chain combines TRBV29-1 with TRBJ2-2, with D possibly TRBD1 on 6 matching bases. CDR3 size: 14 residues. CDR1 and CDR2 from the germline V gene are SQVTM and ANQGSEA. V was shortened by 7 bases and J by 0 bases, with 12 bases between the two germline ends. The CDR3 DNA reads TGCAGCGGGGCGGACAGATCGAACACCGGGGAGCTGTTTTTT. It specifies CSGADRSNTGELFF.

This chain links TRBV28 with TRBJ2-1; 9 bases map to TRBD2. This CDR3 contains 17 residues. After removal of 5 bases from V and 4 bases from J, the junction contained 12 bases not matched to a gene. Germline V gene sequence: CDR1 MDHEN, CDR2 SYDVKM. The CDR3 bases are TGTGCCAGCAGTGCACCACCTCCTAGCGGGAATTACAATGAGCAGTTCTTC. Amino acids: CASSAPPPSGNYNEQFF.

CDR3 sequence: CSVEKASGTVGGGELFF. The CDR3 region has the DNA TGCAGCGTTGAGAAGGCTAGCGGGACAGTAGGGGGCGGGGAGCTGTTTTTT. V and J are TRBV29-1 and TRBJ2-2, with 9 bases lining up with TRBD2. Trimming at V came to 3 bases and at J to 7 bases, leaving 15 bases not matched to a gene. This CDR3 region has 17 residues. The germline V gene has CDR1 SQVTM and CDR2 ANQGSEA.